Following are 17 T cell receptor beta chains from one sample sequenced in a study of human thymus T cells. The data were produced by immunoSEQ multiplex PCR, yet TCRdb's version contains in-frame clones alone and is incomplete. This table has some 130,000 clones, around 94% appearing once. Obtained as resections during corrective heart surgery, the thymus tissue was then studied. Sequenced input: thymus tissue. The receptor source for this set is a boy in the first two years of life with a congenital heart defect but otherwise immunologically healthy.

The genes are TRBV5-1 and TRBJ1-1; perhaps TRBD1 as D (5 bases). The ends were cut back, 0 bases at V and 0 bases at J, with 21 bases in the middle. Germline loops: CDR1 SGHRS, CDR2 YFSETQ. This CDR3 has 19 amino acids. The CDR3 loop is CASSLATFPGRTLNTEAFF. The CDR3, as DNA: TGCGCCAGCAGCTTGGCGACATTTCCGGGACGGACCCTGAACACTGAAGCTTTCTTT.

The V and J genes are TRBV6-1 and TRBJ1-2; possible D gene TRBD1, 5 bases. The CDR3 extends over 14 amino acids. Germline CDR1 MNHNS, CDR2 SASEGT. V was pared by 1 base and J by 7 bases, with 13 bases between. CDR3 amino acids: CASSEDRSRFGYTF. The CDR3 region has the DNA TGTGCCAGCAGTGAAGACAGGAGTAGGTTTGGCTACACCTTC.

The gene calls are TRBV9 and TRBJ1-6, with D tentatively TRBD1 (5 bases). From germline, CDR1 is SGDLS and CDR2 YYNGEE. The ends were cut back, 3 bases at V and 9 bases at J, with 16 bases in the middle. The CDR3 runs to 15 residues. CDR3 in amino acids: CASSESPGLTSPLHF. The CDR3 bases are TGTGCCAGCAGCGAGAGTCCGGGACTGACTTCACCCCTCCACTTT.

This chain uses TRBV9 with TRBJ1-4, with no clear D. Germline assignment: CDR1 SGDLS and CDR2 YYNGEE. CDR3 length equals 16 residues. V was clipped by 3 bases and J by 0 bases, with 12 bases between them. Here the CDR3 DNA reads TGTGCCAGCAGCGCGGGGATAGATTCAACTAATGAAAAACTGTTTTTT. This translates into CASSAGIDSTNEKLFF.

J is TRBJ2-5 and V is TRBV29-1; TRBD2 is a possible D gene (6 bases). The CDR3 sequence is 12 residues long. V was cut by 3 bases and J by 6 bases, with 11 bases left in between. Germline V CDR1 and CDR2: SQVTM, ANQGSEA. The chain's CDR3 is CSVERGVKTQYF. The CDR3 DNA sequence: TGCAGCGTTGAGCGGGGTGTGAAGACCCAGTACTTC.

This chain joins TRBV27 and TRBJ1-6; 8 nucleotides align to TRBD1. Germline trimming cut 5 bases from V and 10 bases from J; bases unmatched to any gene: 10. The CDR3 extends over 15 amino acids. Germline assignment: CDR1 MNHEY and CDR2 SMNVEV (reference sequence). CDR3 in DNA: TGTGCCAGCAGTCTAAGCAGACAGGGGCGGTCACCCCTCCACTTT. Protein: CASSLSRQGRSPLHF.

With respect to this clone: This sample includes further DNA sequences coding for the same CDR3. The chain carries TRBV7-2 and TRBJ1-2; 8 nucleotides line up with TRBD1. CDR1 SGHTA and CDR2 FQGNSA come from the germline V gene. The V segment lost 6 bases and the J segment 3 bases; nucleotides outside the gene matches: 3. The CDR3 runs 13 residues. CDR3 coding DNA: TGTGCCAGCAGTTTGGACAGGGACTATGGCTACACCTTC. Residues: CASSLDRDYGYTF.

V and J are TRBV5-5 and TRBJ2-3, with D possibly matching TRBD2 (5 bases). V lost 4 bases to trimming and J lost 1 base, with 13 bases between them. Germline V gene data show CDR1 as SGHKS and CDR2 as YYEKEE (reference sequence). CDR3 size: 15 residues. The CDR3 DNA is TGTGCCAGCAGCCCTCGGGAAGGAGGCACAGATACGCAGTATTTT. Amino acids: CASSPREGGTDTQYF.

V and J are TRBV4-3 and TRBJ2-1; 8 nucleotides agree with TRBD1. This CDR3 has 18 residues. Per the germline V gene, CDR1 is LGHNA and CDR2 is YSLEER. Trimming removed 0 bases from V and 0 bases from J; junction bases left unmatched: 7. CDR3 nucleotide sequence: TGCGCCAGCAGCCAAGATGAAAAGGGGACAGGCTCCTACAATGAGCAGTTCTTC. As protein: CASSQDEKGTGSYNEQFF.

CDR3 in amino acids: CASSWDFQETQYF. The DNA of the CDR3 is TGCGCCAGCAGCTGGGACTTCCAAGAGACCCAGTACTTC. This rearrangement joins TRBV5-1 to TRBJ2-5; D may be TRBD2 (6 bases). Trimming cost V 3 bases and J 1 base, with 7 bases left between them. CDR1 SGHRS and CDR2 YFSETQ come from the germline V gene. The CDR3 consists of 13 residues.

This sequence joins TRBV7-2 and TRBJ1-5; D uncertain. Between the trimmed V and J ends, which lost 5 bases and 2 bases, there was a span of 13 bases. The CDR3 has 15 amino acids. Germline V CDR1 and CDR2: SGHTA, FQGNSA. The DNA for the CDR3 is TGTGCCAGCAGCCCCGTGTGGGAGGGCAATCAGCCCCAGCATTTT. Its translation: CASSPVWEGNQPQHF.

The chain employs TRBV19 and TRBJ1-6; D is uncertain. Per germline, CDR1 LNHDA and CDR2 SQIVND (reference sequence). V gave up 0 bases and J gave up 8 bases, with 2 bases separating them. This CDR3 comprises 12 residues. As DNA, the CDR3 is TGTGCCAGTAGTATAGAGGATTCACCCCTCCACTTT. As protein: CASSIEDSPLHF.

In nucleotides, the CDR3 is TGTGCCAGCAGTGATGTGACCGGGACTAGCGGGGTTAATGAGCAGTTCTTC. Amino acids: CASSDVTGTSGVNEQFF. The chain employs TRBV6-1 and TRBJ2-1; 13 bases map to TRBD2. With 3 bases clipped from V and 7 bases from J, the junction kept 9 bases outside the gene matches. CDR3 length: 17 residues. In germline, CDR1 is MNHNS, CDR2 SASEGT.

This clone has just one count. The chain carries TRBV12-5 and TRBJ2-2; D uncertain. Trimming cost V 3 bases and J 7 bases, with 9 bases left between them. The CDR3 totals 13 residues. CDR1 is LGHNT, CDR2 FRNRAP, per germline. The CDR3 loop is CASGFATYGELFF. CDR3 DNA: TGTGCTAGTGGTTTTGCGACTTACGGGGAGCTGTTTTTT.

The chain recombines TRBV19 with TRBJ2-3; 11 bases match TRBD2. With 9 bases clipped from V and 4 bases from J, the junction kept 6 bases outside the gene matches. This CDR3 comprises 14 residues. CDR1 LNHDA and CDR2 SQIVND come from the germline V gene (reference sequence). CDR3 sequence (DNA): TGTGCCAGCTGTAGCGGGGGGGCTGCAGATACGCAGTATTTT. It specifies CASCSGGAADTQYF.

This chain connects TRBV28 to TRBJ1-5; 8 bases line up with TRBD1. Per the germline V gene, CDR1 is MDHEN and CDR2 is SYDVKM. After removal of 6 bases from V and 2 bases from J, the junction contained 9 bases not matched to a gene. The CDR3 has 16 residues. CDR3 loop: CASSSQGADGNQPQHF. CDR3 nucleotides: TGTGCCAGCAGCTCTCAGGGGGCCGACGGCAATCAGCCCCAGCATTTT.

The chain joins TRBV6-1 to TRBJ2-5; D gene unclear. Germline CDR1 MNHNS, CDR2 SASEGT. The CDR3 consists of 12 residues. Deletions cut 2 bases from V and 10 bases from J, with 11 bases between. Here the CDR3 reads CASSECLPIQYF. CDR3 DNA sequence: TGTGCCAGCAGTGAATGTTTACCCATCCAGTACTTC.